This T cell receptor (beta chain) was identified in a study of lymphopenia after photon versus proton radiotherapy. Of note for this clone: Its matching antigen is unknown.

Overall study findings and caveats: Survival link was tested only in deceased patients; proton benefit remains a possibility.

Measured with immunoSEQ multiplex PCR; TCRdb has only the in-frame clones, and not every one. Of tens of thousands of clones in the sample, 65% to 85% were seen once. The sequencing here drew on peripheral blood, taken from a patient treated with proton-based radiotherapy. The clonotype originates from a woman aged 65 to 85 with pancreatic cancer.

The CDR3 reads CASTHDRDRVLGSYEQYF. The CDR3 nucleotides read TGTGCCAGCACCCACGACCGGGACAGGGTCCTTGGCTCCTACGAGCAGTACTTC. J is TRBJ2-7 and V is TRBV28; 9 bases fit TRBD1. The junction had 16 bases not matched to a gene; V was cut back by 7 bases and J by 0 bases. The CDR3 covers 18 residues. The germline V gene encodes CDR1 MDHEN and CDR2 SYDVKM.